This T cell receptor (beta chain) was observed in a study of response to subunit inactivated influenza vaccine. Study observations and caveats: T cells newly recruited by each seasonal influenza vaccination are few, the authors suggested.

The sample holds a few counts of this clonotype. Antigen: not known. This CDR3 has 14 residues. Trimming pared 3 bases from V and 4 bases from J, leaving 14 bases between. Per germline, CDR1 DFQATT and CDR2 SNEGSKA (reference sequence). TCRdb used MiXCR to reprocess the RT-PCR reads, holding one entry per CDR3 protein. The sample records over 800,000 distinct CDR3 sequences, around 20% being singletons. The chain couples TRBV20-1 to TRBJ2-3, with D possibly being TRBD1 (6 bases). The source was PBMCs from blood, collected 5 days after vaccination. The sequence derives from a man in his fifties who received an inactivated influenza vaccine. CDR3 sequence reads: CSARGAPRADTQYF. The CDR3 nucleotides are TGCAGTGCTAGGGGGGCCCCGAGGGCAGATACGCAGTATTTT.